Each of the 5 T cell receptor beta chains below was sequenced from the same sample in a study of blood T cell repertoires in COVID-19. Using immunoSEQ multiplex PCR, the repertoire was profiled, and TCRdb retains in-frame clones only, with some absent. The table includes 64,000 or so clones, approximately 78% detected once. Sample: peripheral blood. The receptors were sampled from a human donor in a cohort sampled during active COVID-19.

V and J are TRBV19 and TRBJ2-7, with 10 bases identical to TRBD1. This CDR3 region has 17 residues. Germline V gives CDR1 LNHDA, CDR2 SQIVND (reference sequence). V was clipped by 4 bases and J by 1 base; unmatched bases: 10. The CDR3 DNA follows: TGTGCCAGTAGTAAACCCGGGACAGGGGCTGAATCCTACGAGCAGTACTTC. It encodes CASSKPGTGAESYEQYF.

The V gene is TRBV24-1, the J gene TRBJ1-2; possibly TRBD1 for D (5 bases). V lost 1 base and J 1 base, leaving 9 bases between the germline ends. Germline values: CDR1 KGHDR, CDR2 SFDVKD. This CDR3 comprises 15 residues. The CDR3 sequence is CATSDFNGGNYGYTF. CDR3 bases: TGTGCCACCAGTGATTTTAACGGGGGTAACTATGGCTACACCTTC.

This clone was picked up one time. V and J are TRBV9 and TRBJ2-1; 8 bases line up with TRBD2. CDR1 is SGDLS, CDR2 YYNGEE, per germline. The CDR3 is 19 residues long. The V gene end was trimmed by 0 bases and the J gene end by 8 bases; junction bases not matched to a gene: 19. CDR3 in amino acids: CASSVDPAGDHSLRHEQFF. Here the CDR3 DNA reads TGTGCCAGCAGCGTAGATCCAGCGGGGGATCATTCGCTGCGCCATGAGCAGTTCTTC.

This chain links TRBV25-1 with TRBJ2-5; 9 bases are shared with TRBD2. CDR3 length: 16 amino acids. In germline, CDR1 is MGHDK, CDR2 SYGVNS. The J segment lost 7 bases and the V segment lost 6 bases, leaving 15 bases of the junction unmatched. The CDR3 nucleotides read TGTGCCAGCAGCCGAACTAGCGGGCGTGCGCGGGGGACCCAGTACTTC. Its translation: CASSRTSGRARGTQYF.

The genes are TRBV15 and TRBJ1-4, with TRBD1 matching over 7 bases. Looked up from germline, CDR1 is LNHNV and CDR2 is YYDKDF (reference sequence). This CDR3 has 15 residues. V shed 6 bases, J shed 8 bases, and the junction held 12 bases outside the gene matches. CDR3 protein: CATSYSDRVGEKLFF. As DNA, the CDR3 is TGTGCCACCAGTTATAGCGACAGGGTAGGGGAAAAACTGTTTTTT. Full variable domain (remainder filled in from reference TRBV15 and TRBJ1-4): DAMVIQNPRYQVTQFGKPVTLSCSQTLNHNVMYWYQQKSSQAPKLLFHYYDKDFNNEADTPDNFQSRRPNTSFCFLDIRSPGLGDTAMYLCATSYSDRVGEKLFFGSGTQLSVL.